Listed below are T cell receptor beta chains from one sample, sequenced in a study of T cells after yellow fever vaccination. Via MiXCR, TCRdb re-called the 5' RACE reads, giving one row per CDR3 protein. Of around 610,000 distinct CDR3 sequences in the sample, approximately 13% were seen once. The source material was PBMCs, sampled on the day of the yellow fever booster vaccination. These receptors all come from a man under 40 who received the YFV17D yellow fever vaccine. Each CDR3 is given with its conserved first and last residue.

CDR3 protein,V gene
CASSGGRLNTEAFF,TRBV5-5
CASSYGNTGELFF,TRBV25-1
CATSGGASGRARNEQFF,TRBV24-1
CASSDLFGNTGELFF,TRBV12-3/TRBV12-4
CATHPPGTGGRYEQYF,TRBV6-1
CATQTGWASMGETQYF,TRBV5-6
CATETPGTKNRFF,TRBV10-3
CSAPEVESGTGEQYF,TRBV20-1
CASSLVTTNTDTQYF,TRBV7-8
CASAKTDGNYNEQFF,TRBV11-2
CASSTTGDVQETQYF,TRBV5-1
CSVDPGGTEAFF,TRBV29-1
CASSLVGTFYNEQFF,TRBV5-1
CSAHAFSNTGELFF,TRBV20-1
CASRASGTGELFF,TRBV9